This T cell receptor (beta chain) was found in a study of T cell responses to AZD1222 COVID-19 vaccine. V lost 4 bases, J lost 4 bases, and 7 bases stayed unmatched. The CDR3 runs 16 residues. The germline CDR1 and CDR2 sequences are SGHRS and YFSETQ. This table comes from immunoSEQ multiplex PCR, and its TCRdb copy is limited to in-frame clones, with some not included. In the table there are 100,000 to 120,000 clones, just over 85% of which are singletons. The chain recombines TRBV5-1 with TRBJ1-5, with 11 bases fitting TRBD1. This clonotype originated in an adult in good health. Sample: peripheral blood, taken on day 0 of AZD1222 vaccination. The CDR3 DNA sequence: TGCGCCAGCAGCCCAGGGACAGGGGGGTTGAATCAGCCCCAGCATTTT. Amino acid sequence: CASSPGTGGLNQPQHF.